One and the same sample provided the 9 T cell receptor beta chains below, sequenced in a study of blood T cell repertoires in COVID-19. Libraries were prepared by immunoSEQ multiplex PCR; TCRdb keeps only in-frame clonotypes and omits some of them. This sample yields over 150,000 clones, of which 70% to 90% are seen a single time; about a sixth belongs to the top ten. Material: peripheral blood. All receptors come from a man in his fifties with COVID-19, enrolled during active disease.

The chain recombines TRBV14 with TRBJ1-1; D remains unclear. The CDR3 extends over 14 amino acids. Trimming removed 1 base at V and 4 bases at J, with 10 bases between. CDR1 and CDR2 (germline): SGHDN, FVKESK. The CDR3 bases are TGTGCCAGCAGCCAAGCCGCCGGGTTCACTGAAGCTTTCTTT. It specifies CASSQAAGFTEAFF. The complete variable domain, with remaining parts taken from reference TRBV14 and TRBJ1-1, reads EAGVTQFPSHSVIEKGQTVTLRCDPISGHDNLYWYRRVMGKEIKFLLHFVKESKQDESGMPNNRFLAERTGGTYSTLKVQPAELEDSGVYFCASSQAAGFTEAFFGQGTRLTVV.

V and J are TRBV7-9 and TRBJ2-7; 11 bases match TRBD1. The CDR3 is 16 residues long. The V and J ends lost 8 bases and 7 bases, in that order; junction bases with no gene match: 16. In germline, CDR1 is SEHNR, CDR2 FQNEAQ (reference sequence). CDR3 residues: CASAQGSGTGGEEQYF. The DNA for the CDR3 is TGTGCCAGCGCTCAGGGAAGCGGGACAGGGGGTGAGGAGCAGTACTTC.

This clone was picked up a small number of times. The chain recombines TRBV30 with TRBJ2-3; 7 nucleotides match TRBD1. The CDR3 consists of 15 residues. Germline V gives CDR1 GTSNPN, CDR2 SVGIG (reference sequence). The V and J ends lost 3 bases and 1 base, in that order; junction bases with no gene match: 7. CDR3 coding DNA: TGTGCCTGGAGCAGACAGGGTTGGGGCACAGATACGCAGTATTTT. Encoded protein: CAWSRQGWGTDTQYF.

The V call is TRBV5-1, the J call TRBJ2-1, with D possibly being TRBD1 (5 bases). The V and J ends lost 0 bases and 4 bases respectively, with 11 bases between them. The CDR3 consists of 15 residues. Germline V CDR1 and CDR2: SGHRS, YFSETQ. The CDR3 DNA reads TGCGCCAGCAGCTTGGCCAATCAGGGTTACAATGAGCAGTTCTTC. Translating it yields CASSLANQGYNEQFF.

This chain connects TRBV7-9 to TRBJ2-3; 9 bases are shared with TRBD1. Germline V gene sequence: CDR1 SEHNR, CDR2 FQNEAQ (reference sequence). V gave up 5 bases and J gave up 4 bases; unmatched junction bases: 16. The CDR3 extends over 18 amino acids. This chain's CDR3 is CASSTGGQGRRGADTQYF. The CDR3 nucleotides are TGTGCCAGCAGCACAGGGGGACAGGGAAGGCGGGGAGCAGATACGCAGTATTTT. The full variable domain, completed using reference TRBV7-9 and TRBJ2-3, is DTGVSQNPRHKITKRGQNVTFRCDPISEHNRLYWYRQTLGQGPEFLTYFQNEAQLEKSRLLSDRFSAERPKGSFSTLEIQRTEQGDSAMYLCASSTGGQGRRGADTQYFGPGTRLTVL.

V gene TRBV2 combines with J gene TRBJ2-7; 9 nucleotides agree with TRBD1. This CDR3 region has 14 residues. Germline V gene sequence: CDR1 SNHLY, CDR2 FYNNEI. Trimming cost V 6 bases and J 4 bases; bases outside gene matches: 7. CDR3 residues: CASRSGTGTYEQYF. In DNA form, the CDR3 reads TGTGCCAGCAGGTCCGGGACAGGGACTTACGAGCAGTACTTC.

This chain joins TRBV6-2 or TRBV6-3 and TRBJ1-1, with 8 positions matching TRBD1. The germline V gene encodes CDR1 MNHEY and CDR2 SVGEGT. V lost 4 bases, J lost 3 bases, and 4 bases stayed unmatched. The CDR3 extends over 14 amino acids. The CDR3 nucleotides read TGTGCCAGCAGTTTACAGGGGGGGGACACTGAAGCTTTCTTT. Protein: CASSLQGGDTEAFF.

This clone has just one count. This chain uses TRBV2 with TRBJ1-1; 8 bases agree with TRBD1. There are 14 residues in the CDR3. Per germline, CDR1 SNHLY and CDR2 FYNNEI. The junction had 4 bases not matched to a gene; V was cut back by 4 bases and J by 3 bases. The CDR3 nucleotides read TGTGCCAGCAGTGTTCAGACAGGGGACACTGAAGCTTTCTTT. It translates to CASSVQTGDTEAFF.

This clone was seen once. V gene TRBV29-1 combines with J gene TRBJ1-4; 9 bases fit TRBD1. There are 14 residues in the CDR3. V was clipped by 6 bases and J by 5 bases; unmatched bases: 7. The germline V gene has CDR1 SQVTM and CDR2 ANQGSEA. CDR3 loop: CSVAPGQGNEKLFF. CDR3 nucleotide sequence: TGCAGCGTGGCCCCGGGACAGGGAAATGAAAAACTGTTTTTT.